The rows below give T cell receptor beta chains drawn from one sample of a study of cytomegalovirus exposure and HLA in healthy donors. Some clones are missing from TCRdb's copy, which holds only in-frame ones; the method was immunoSEQ multiplex PCR. The data contain some 110,000 clones, 76% of them seen just once; the ten biggest clones take up about 2%. Specimen: PBMCs. The origin of the receptors is a middle-aged man in good health and CMV-seronegative. Each CDR3 is given with its conserved first and last residue. A D gene is named only where the DNA matches it firmly. Clone size, where shown, is once, few, many, or a class for clones that have expanded.

D: -; V: TRBV18; J: TRBJ1-2; size: -; CDR3: CASSPELPGSVYGYTF; DNA: TGTGCCAGCTCACCAGAGCTTCCAGGGTCGGTCTATGGCTACACCTTC
D: -; V: TRBV18; J: TRBJ1-1; size: -; CDR3: CASSPGREAFF; DNA: TGTGCCAGCTCACCAGGGCGTGAAGCTTTCTTT
D: -; V: TRBV20-1; J: TRBJ1-1; size: -; CDR3: CVVPGNTEAFF; DNA: TGCGTCGTCCCGGGGAACACTGAAGCTTTCTTT
D: TRBD1; V: TRBV19; J: TRBJ2-3; size: -; CDR3: CASTTDRGGTDTQYF; DNA: TGTGCCAGTACCACCGACAGGGGAGGCACAGATACGCAGTATTTT
D: TRBD1; V: TRBV5-1; J: TRBJ2-7; size: -; CDR3: CASRGQATRVTGGYEQYF; DNA: TGCGCCAGCCGGGGTCAAGCCACGAGGGTCACAGGGGGCTACGAGCAGTACTTC
D: TRBD2; V: TRBV19; J: TRBJ2-3; size: few; CDR3: CASSIDTSGGNTDTQYF; DNA: TGTGCCAGTAGTATAGATACTAGCGGGGGGAACACAGATACGCAGTATTTT
D: TRBD1; V: TRBV7-9; J: TRBJ1-2; size: few; CDR3: CSSSSGGLVENTF; DNA: TGTTCCAGCAGCTCAGGGGGGTTAGTAGAAAACACCTTC
D: -; V: TRBV9; J: TRBJ2-2; size: few; CDR3: CASTPWGNTGELFF; DNA: TGTGCCAGCACCCCCTGGGGCAACACCGGGGAGCTGTTTTTT
D: -; V: TRBV5-1; J: TRBJ2-5; size: -; CDR3: CASSLGGRVRLNQETQYF; DNA: TGCGCCAGCAGCTTGGGTGGCAGGGTCCGCCTAAACCAAGAGACCCAGTACTTC
D: TRBD1; V: TRBV20-1; J: TRBJ2-7; size: -; CDR3: CSGTGDYEQYF; DNA: TGCAGTGGTACAGGGGACTACGAGCAGTACTTC
D: -; V: TRBV11-3; J: TRBJ2-3; size: -; CDR3: CASSFFQEGSDTQYF; DNA: TGTGCCAGCAGCTTTTTCCAGGAAGGATCCGATACGCAGTATTTT
D: -; V: TRBV6-1; J: TRBJ1-1; size: -; CDR3: CASSDWGVDTEAFF; DNA: TGTGCCAGCAGTGACTGGGGCGTGGATACTGAAGCTTTCTTT
D: -; V: TRBV7-3; J: TRBJ1-2; size: -; CDR3: CASSSTLTDGYTF; DNA: TGTGCCAGCAGTTCGACACTTACGGATGGCTACACCTTC
D: TRBD1; V: TRBV5-1; J: TRBJ2-5; size: -; CDR3: CASSFGQGQETQYF; DNA: TGCGCCAGCAGCTTCGGACAGGGCCAAGAGACCCAGTACTTC
D: -; V: TRBV6-1; J: TRBJ1-1; size: -; CDR3: CASGEAKNTEAFF; DNA: TGTGCCAGCGGGGAGGCGAAGAACACTGAAGCTTTCTTT
D: -; V: TRBV20-1; J: TRBJ1-2; size: -; CDR3: CSAREGSGYTF; DNA: TGCAGTGCTAGAGAGGGGAGCGGCTACACCTTC
D: -; V: TRBV7-9; J: TRBJ1-1; size: -; CDR3: CASSPGGEAFF; DNA: TGTGCCAGCAGCCCTGGAGGCGAAGCTTTCTTT
D: -; V: TRBV6-4; J: TRBJ1-5; size: -; CDR3: CASDGGRSNQPQHF; DNA: TGTGCCAGCGATGGGGGCCGTAGCAATCAGCCCCAGCATTTT
D: -; V: TRBV6-5; J: TRBJ1-2; size: few; CDR3: CASSYMRVPTTGYTF; DNA: TGTGCCAGCAGTTACATGAGGGTTCCCACCACTGGCTACACCTTC
D: -; V: TRBV23-1; J: TRBJ2-5; size: few; CDR3: CARWGRETQYF; DNA: TGCGCTAGGTGGGGGCGTGAGACCCAGTACTTC
D: TRBD1; V: TRBV9; J: TRBJ1-1; size: -; CDR3: CASSAIRGPTEAFF; DNA: TGTGCCAGCAGCGCCATCAGGGGGCCAACTGAAGCTTTCTTT
D: TRBD1; V: TRBV29-1; J: TRBJ1-2; size: -; CDR3: CSVNSGTGLYGYTF; DNA: TGCAGCGTGAACTCCGGGACAGGTCTATATGGCTACACCTTC
D: TRBD2; V: TRBV5-1; J: TRBJ2-3; size: -; CDR3: CASSTGTSFVGTDTQYF; DNA: TGCGCCAGCAGCACCGGGACTAGCTTTGTCGGCACAGATACGCAGTATTTT
D: TRBD1; V: TRBV6-6; J: TRBJ1-4; size: few; CDR3: CASRPTGVEKLFF; DNA: TGTGCCAGCAGGCCTACAGGGGTTGAAAAACTGTTTTTT
D: -; V: TRBV7-9; J: TRBJ1-1; size: -; CDR3: CASSPQTEAFF; DNA: TGTGCCAGCAGCCCCCAGACTGAAGCTTTCTTT
D: TRBD1; V: TRBV5-1; J: TRBJ2-3; size: -; CDR3: CASSITGASRTDTQYF; DNA: TGCGCCAGCAGCATTACAGGGGCTAGTCGCACAGATACGCAGTATTTT
D: TRBD2; V: TRBV10-3; J: TRBJ2-1; size: -; CDR3: CAISQGTSGSYNEQFF; DNA: TGTGCCATCAGCCAAGGGACTAGCGGCTCCTACAATGAGCAGTTCTTC
D: -; V: TRBV28; J: TRBJ2-3; size: once; CDR3: CASSLGRGRVSTDTQYF; DNA: TGTGCCAGCAGTTTAGGGAGAGGGCGGGTTAGCACAGATACGCAGTATTTT